The clone carrying this TCR beta chain was observed many times. Its antigen is not known. The CDR3 length is 15 residues. V dropped 2 bases and J dropped 6; count of bases not matched to a gene: 7. Germline V gene lookup returns CDR1 DFQATT and CDR2 SNEGSKA (reference sequence). Previously reported methods and listed TCR primers produced the bulk TCR libraries. Using its own MiXCR run on the PCR reads, TCRdb lists one record per CDR3 protein. The sample records 70,000 to 95,000 distinct CDR3 sequences, under 20% being singletons. The sample originates from a study of molecular identifiers for immune sequencing clone quantification. Study results and caveats: Effector cells kept over 97% of their molecules in clones above 20 RNA copies, while naive cells kept under 1% there.

The TCR originated in a human donor in good health. Some libraries in this study had Jurkat cell RNA spiked in. The chain combines TRBV20-1 with TRBJ2-3; 11 bases are shared with TRBD2. Sample: naive CD8+ T cells from blood, with Jurkat cell RNA spiked in. The subset is: FACS-sorted CD8+CD4-CCR7+CD45RA+ naive T cells. CDR3 region: CSARTSGRTSDTQYF. In DNA form, the CDR3 reads TGCAGTGCTAGAACTAGCGGGAGAACTAGTGATACGCAGTATTTT.